The 10 T cell receptor beta chains below were found in one sample sequenced in a study of shared clonotypes between healthy human individuals. The method was immunoSEQ multiplex PCR; TCRdb's version includes in-frame clones alone and lacks a portion of them. The profile covers roughly 550,000 clones, with 95% appearing a single time and approximately 0.1% taken by the ten largest. Naive CD8 cells lacked CD45RO, underwent positive selection for CCR7 and left out terminally differentiated effector memory CD45RA+ cells. Sequences were obtained from naive CD8+ T cells sorted from blood. The receptor set was obtained from a woman aged 25 to 39 in good health.

CDR3 nucleotides: TGTGCCAGTGCTATCGGGTCCGAGCAGTACTTC. It encodes CASAIGSEQYF. The rearrangement joins TRBV27 to TRBJ2-7; the D is unclear. Trimming pared 9 bases from V and 6 bases from J, leaving 12 bases between. The CDR3 runs 11 residues. CDR1 MNHEY and CDR2 SMNVEV come from the germline V gene (reference sequence).

V is TRBV10-2 and J is TRBJ2-7; a possible D gene is TRBD2 (6 bases). The V end was cut by 4 bases, the J end by 4 bases, with 14 bases between. Germline loops: CDR1 WSHSY, CDR2 SAAADI. This CDR3 comprises 14 residues. The CDR3 DNA reads as TGCGCCAGCAGTGTAAACCGGGGGTCGTACGAGCAGTACTTC. Translation gives CASSVNRGSYEQYF.

Comment on this clone: This CDR3 is also generated by other DNA sequences in the sample. V usage is TRBV4-1 and J usage is TRBJ1-5; a possible D gene is TRBD1 (5 bases). CDR3 size: 16 residues. CDR1 is MGHRA and CDR2 is YSYEKL in the germline V gene. The V gene lost 0 bases and the J gene lost 2 bases, with 11 bases spanning the gap. CDR3 nucleotide sequence: TGCGCCAGCAGCCAAGAGGGGCAGGGAGGCAATCAGCCCCAGCATTTT. Amino acids: CASSQEGQGGNQPQHF.

The chain combines TRBV10-2 with TRBJ2-6, with 11 positions matching TRBD1. The CDR3 has 16 amino acids. Germline trimming cut 6 bases from V and 3 bases from J; bases unmatched to any gene: 4. Per germline, CDR1 WSHSY and CDR2 SAAADI. The CDR3 is CASRPGQGVGANVLTF. The CDR3 DNA reads TGCGCCAGCAGGCCGGGACAGGGGGTTGGGGCCAACGTCCTGACTTTC.

This chain links TRBV29-1 with TRBJ2-1, with D perhaps matching TRBD2 (6 bases). Trimming pared 3 bases from V and 2 bases from J, leaving 14 bases between. The germline V gene has CDR1 SQVTM and CDR2 ANQGSEA. CDR3 size: 15 residues. CDR3 nucleotides: TGCAGCGTTGAGGACGGGAGAGGAGCCTACAATGAGCAGTTCTTC. The encoded protein is CSVEDGRGAYNEQFF.

The rearrangement links TRBV5-6 to TRBJ2-2; 10 bases match TRBD2. Germline loops: CDR1 SGHDT, CDR2 YYEEEE. With 4 bases clipped from V and 7 bases from J, the junction kept 10 bases outside the gene matches. The CDR3 consists of 16 residues. CDR3 sequence reads: CASSLLKREGGGELFF. The DNA of the CDR3 is TGTGCCAGCAGCCTCCTGAAGCGGGAGGGAGGCGGGGAGCTGTTTTTT.

The J gene is TRBJ2-3, the V gene TRBV5-4; weak D call: TRBD1 (6 bases). The CDR3 runs to 15 residues. The ends were cut back, 4 bases at V and 1 base at J, with 13 bases in the middle. Germline values: CDR1 SGHNT, CDR2 YYREEE (reference sequence). CDR3 residues: CASSPRDKGTDTQYF. DNA for the CDR3: TGTGCCAGCAGCCCCCGGGACAAAGGCACAGATACGCAGTATTTT.

This chain joins TRBV7-6 and TRBJ2-7; 9 nucleotides align to TRBD2. The V and J ends lost 1 base and 2 bases, in that order; junction bases with no gene match: 3. CDR3 size: 15 residues. Germline V gene data show CDR1 as SGHVS and CDR2 as FNYEAQ. The CDR3, as DNA: TGTGCCAGCAGCTTAGAGTCTAGCGGGACCTACGAGCAGTACTTC. It yields the protein CASSLESSGTYEQYF.

The gene calls are TRBV30 and TRBJ1-3, with 8 bases that match TRBD1. The germline V gene has CDR1 GTSNPN and CDR2 SVGIG (reference sequence). J lost 7 bases, V lost 2 bases, and 7 bases had no gene match. The CDR3 contains 14 residues. CDR3 DNA sequence: TGTGCCTGGAGTCTCGGGACAGGAATCAACACCATATATTTT. This translates into CAWSLGTGINTIYF.

The chain recombines TRBV6-4 with TRBJ1-1, with 8 bases matching TRBD1. This CDR3 region has 14 residues. The V gene end was trimmed by 6 bases and the J gene end by 4 bases; junction bases not matched to a gene: 7. The germline V gene has CDR1 MRHNA and CDR2 SNTAGT. CDR3 sequence: CASRATGGGTEAFF. CDR3 nucleotides: TGTGCCAGCAGGGCCACAGGGGGGGGCACTGAAGCTTTCTTT.